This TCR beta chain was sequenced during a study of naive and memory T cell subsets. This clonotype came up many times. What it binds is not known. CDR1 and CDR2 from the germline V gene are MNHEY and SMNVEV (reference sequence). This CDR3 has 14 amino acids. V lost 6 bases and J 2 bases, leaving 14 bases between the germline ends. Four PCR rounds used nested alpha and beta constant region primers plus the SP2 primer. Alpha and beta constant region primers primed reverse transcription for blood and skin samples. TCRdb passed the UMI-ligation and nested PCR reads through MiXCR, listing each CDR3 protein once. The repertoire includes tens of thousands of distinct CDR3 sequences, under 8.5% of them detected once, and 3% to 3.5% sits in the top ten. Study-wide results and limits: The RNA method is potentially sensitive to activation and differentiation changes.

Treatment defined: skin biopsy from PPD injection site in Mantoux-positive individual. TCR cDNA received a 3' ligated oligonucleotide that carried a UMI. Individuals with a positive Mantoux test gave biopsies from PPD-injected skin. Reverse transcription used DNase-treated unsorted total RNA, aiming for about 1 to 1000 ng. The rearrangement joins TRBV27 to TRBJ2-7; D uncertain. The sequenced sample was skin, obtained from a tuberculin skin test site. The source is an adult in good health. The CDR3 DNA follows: TGTGCCAGCAGACCCGTGGAAGTCACCTACGAGCAGTACTTC. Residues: CASRPVEVTYEQYF.